The 15 T cell receptor beta chains in this list originate from one sample, sequenced in a study of cytomegalovirus exposure and HLA in healthy donors. This PCR relied on a set of 60 Vbeta primers and 13 Jbeta primers. The protocol was immunoSEQ multiplex PCR, while the TCRdb copy is restricted to in-frame clones and leaves out a portion. This sample has 90,000 or so clones; around 70% occur once, and the top ten carry around 16%. Sequencing input: PBMCs. These receptors originate from a woman aged 45-65 years in good health and CMV-seropositive.

The genes are TRBV7-3 and TRBJ2-2; TRBD2 aligns across 7 bases. This CDR3 region has 15 residues. V dropped 5 bases and J dropped 4; count of bases not matched to a gene: 7. Germline assignment: CDR1 SGHTA and CDR2 FQGTGA. The CDR3 DNA follows: TGTGCCAGCAGCCCCAGGGAGCGGGGCACCGGGGAGCTGTTTTTT. Encoded protein: CASSPRERGTGELFF.

This clone occurred a few times. The chain has TRBV21-1 and TRBJ2-2; the DNA was not used to check the table's D call, TRBD1. TRBV21-1 is a recognized pseudogene. This CDR3 region has 14 residues. CDR3 sequence (DNA): TGTGCCAGCAGCCGGGACAGGAACACCGGGGAGCTGTTTTTT. Its protein is CASSRDRNTGELFF.

The chain couples TRBV11-2 to TRBJ2-7; 12 bases fit TRBD2. The ends lost 5 bases at V and 3 bases at J; junction bases unmatched: 5. The CDR3 is made up of 15 amino acids. Per the germline V gene, CDR1 is SGHAT and CDR2 is FQNNGV. The CDR3 is CASSPWTSGNYEQYF. The CDR3 nucleotides read TGTGCCAGCAGCCCATGGACTAGCGGGAACTACGAGCAGTACTTC.

This clone showed up just a few times. The chain joins TRBV28 to TRBJ2-6; the D gene is possibly TRBD2 (6 bases). Trimming removed 6 bases at V and 14 bases at J, with 26 bases between. Germline CDR1 MDHEN, CDR2 SYDVKM. This CDR3 comprises 16 residues. CDR3 sequence reads: CASSPPGLRGSIFLTF. CDR3 in DNA: TGTGCCAGCAGCCCCCCAGGGCTGCGGGGCTCTATTTTCCTGACTTTC.

This clone appeared a few times. The V and J genes are TRBV19 and TRBJ1-3; D possibly corresponds to TRBD1 (6 bases). Trimming shortened V by 5 bases and J by 4 bases, and 12 bases separated the two germline ends. Germline CDR1 and CDR2: LNHDA and SQIVND (reference sequence). The CDR3 totals 14 residues. CDR3 in DNA: TGTGCCAGTAGTCCAACAGGGTCGGGAAACACCATATATTTT. Protein: CASSPTGSGNTIYF.

This sequence joins TRBV28 and TRBJ1-5, with D perhaps matching TRBD1 (6 bases). Germline loops: CDR1 MDHEN, CDR2 SYDVKM. V was cut by 8 bases and J by 4 bases, with 12 bases left in between. CDR3 length: 13 amino acids. The CDR3 nucleotides read TGTGCCAGCTACAGGGAGGGGAATCAGCCCCAGCATTTT. It codes for CASYREGNQPQHF.

In this sample, this clone turned up a few times. This sequence joins TRBV2 and TRBJ2-4; 9 bases are shared with TRBD2. The CDR3 length is 18 residues. J was trimmed by 2 bases and V by 2 bases; bases with no gene match: 10. The germline CDR1 and CDR2 sequences are SNHLY and FYNNEI. DNA of the CDR3: TGTGCCAGCAGTGAATTGACTAGCGGTGGCGGGACCAAAAACATTCAGTACTTC. It specifies CASSELTSGGGTKNIQYF.

The V and J genes are TRBV6-1 and TRBJ2-1; no reliable D call. This CDR3 comprises 15 residues. Between the trimmed V and J ends, which lost 6 bases and 3 bases, there was a span of 15 bases. Looked up from germline, CDR1 is MNHNS and CDR2 is SASEGT. The CDR3, as DNA: TGTGCCAGCAGCCCCCTCGAGGCCAGCTACAATGAGCAGTTCTTC. Translating it yields CASSPLEASYNEQFF.

The CDR3 protein is CASSRVWGRADEQFF. The CDR3 coding sequence is TGTGCCAGTAGTAGGGTCTGGGGGAGGGCCGATGAGCAGTTCTTC. J is TRBJ2-1 and V is TRBV19, with 7 bases identical to TRBD2. V shed 4 bases and J 8 bases; nucleotides not matched to a gene: 11. CDR1 and CDR2 (germline): LNHDA, SQIVND (reference sequence). This CDR3 spans 15 amino acids.

This chain connects TRBV5-4 to TRBJ1-6; 9 bases are shared with TRBD1. The CDR3 totals 16 residues. Germline V lookup: CDR1 SGHNT, CDR2 YYREEE (reference sequence). With V trimmed by 4 bases and J by 8 bases, 10 bases remained unmatched. CDR3 nucleotide sequence: TGTGCCAGCAGCGTGAGGGTGACAGGGGGTGATTCACCCCTCCACTTT. Translated, it gives CASSVRVTGGDSPLHF.

V gene TRBV11-2 combines with J gene TRBJ2-5, with 8 bases fitting TRBD1. Germline V lookup: CDR1 SGHAT, CDR2 FQNNGV. This CDR3 has 14 residues. With V trimmed by 4 bases and J by 2 bases, 3 bases remained unmatched. The CDR3 protein is CASSSTGGQETQYF. DNA for the CDR3: TGTGCCAGCAGCTCTACAGGGGGGCAAGAGACCCAGTACTTC.

The CDR3 protein is CASTQGLLNEQFF. As DNA, the CDR3 is TGTGCCAGTACCCAGGGGCTCCTCAATGAGCAGTTCTTC. This chain joins TRBV19 and TRBJ2-1; weak D call: TRBD1 (6 bases). Trimming left V 7 bases short and J 6 bases short, with 13 bases between. The germline V gene encodes CDR1 LNHDA and CDR2 SQIVND (reference sequence). The CDR3 runs to 13 residues.

This clone has a handful of counts. The rearrangement joins TRBV5-5 to TRBJ1-3; the match to TRBD1 covers 8 bases. V lost 2 bases to trimming and J lost 2 bases; unmatched junction nucleotides: 6. The germline V gene encodes CDR1 SGHKS and CDR2 YYEKEE (reference sequence). The CDR3 covers 16 residues. CDR3 nucleotide sequence: TGTGCCAGCAGCTTAATCCCGACAGGGGCTGGAAACACCATATATTTT. It encodes CASSLIPTGAGNTIYF.

The J gene is TRBJ2-7, the V gene TRBV27; 9 bases line up with TRBD1. V gave up 7 bases and J gave up 1 base; unmatched junction bases: 5. This CDR3 has 14 amino acids. Germline V gene lookup returns CDR1 MNHEY and CDR2 SMNVEV (reference sequence). This chain's CDR3 is CASTRTGESYEQYF. Written as DNA, the CDR3 is TGTGCCAGCACTAGGACAGGGGAATCCTACGAGCAGTACTTC.

This sequence joins TRBV28 and TRBJ2-5, with a weak D call TRBD1 (5 bases). Trimming cost V 8 bases and J 2 bases, with 21 bases left between them. Germline V CDR1 and CDR2: MDHEN, SYDVKM. The CDR3 sequence is 16 residues long. The CDR3 protein is CASPVCADIFQETQYF. CDR3 nucleotides: TGTGCCAGCCCGGTCTGTGCGGACATATTTCAAGAGACCCAGTACTTC. Full variable domain (missing parts from reference TRBV28 and TRBJ2-5): DVKVTQSSRYLVKRTGEKVFLECVQDMDHENMFWYRQDPGLGLRLIYFSYDVKMKEKGDIPEGYSVSREKKERFSLILESASTNQTSMYLCASPVCADIFQETQYFGPGTRLLVL.